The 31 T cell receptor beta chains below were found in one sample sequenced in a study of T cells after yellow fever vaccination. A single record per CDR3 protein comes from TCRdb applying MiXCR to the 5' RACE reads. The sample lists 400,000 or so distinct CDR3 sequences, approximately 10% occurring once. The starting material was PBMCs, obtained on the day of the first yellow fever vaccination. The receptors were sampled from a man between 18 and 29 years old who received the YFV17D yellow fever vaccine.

CDR3 sequence: CATSEAQGRDPDTQYF. Here the CDR3 DNA reads TGTGCCACCAGTGAGGCCCAGGGGAGGGACCCAGATACGCAGTATTTT. The rearrangement uses TRBV24-1 and TRBJ2-3; D might be TRBD2 (7 bases). From germline, CDR1 is KGHDR and CDR2 SFDVKD. The CDR3 covers 16 residues. V gave up 4 bases and J gave up 4 bases, with 17 bases separating them.

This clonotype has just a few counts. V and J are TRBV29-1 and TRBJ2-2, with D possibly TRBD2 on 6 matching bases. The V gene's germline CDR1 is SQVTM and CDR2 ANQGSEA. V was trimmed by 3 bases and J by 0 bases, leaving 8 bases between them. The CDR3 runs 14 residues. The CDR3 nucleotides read TGCAGCGTTGAGGGACTTTCGAACACCGGGGAGCTGTTTTTT. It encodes CSVEGLSNTGELFF.

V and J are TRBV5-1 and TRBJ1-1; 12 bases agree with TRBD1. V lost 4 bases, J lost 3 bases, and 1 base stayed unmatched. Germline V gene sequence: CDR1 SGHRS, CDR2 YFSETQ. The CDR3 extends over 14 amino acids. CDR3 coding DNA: TGCGCCAGCAGCAGGGACAGGGGGCACACTGAAGCTTTCTTT. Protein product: CASSRDRGHTEAFF. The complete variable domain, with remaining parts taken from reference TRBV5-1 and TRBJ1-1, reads KAGVTQTPRYLIKTRGQQVTLSCSPISGHRSVSWYQQTPGQGLQFLFEYFSETQRNKGNFPGRFSGRQFSNSRSEMNVSTLELGDSALYLCASSRDRGHTEAFFGQGTRLTVV.

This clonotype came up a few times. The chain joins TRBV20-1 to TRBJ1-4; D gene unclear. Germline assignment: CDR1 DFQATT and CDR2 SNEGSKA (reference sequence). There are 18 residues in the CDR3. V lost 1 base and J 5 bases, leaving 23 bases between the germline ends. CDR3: CSARAPIRAFFPNEKLFF. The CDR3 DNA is TGCAGTGCTAGAGCCCCGATCCGGGCATTCTTTCCCAATGAAAAACTGTTTTTT.

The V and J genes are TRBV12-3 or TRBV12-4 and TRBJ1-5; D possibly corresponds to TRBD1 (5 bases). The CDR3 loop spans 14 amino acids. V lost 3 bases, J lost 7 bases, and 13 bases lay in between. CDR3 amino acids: CASSFGGWEQPQHF. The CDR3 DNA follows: TGTGCCAGCAGTTTTGGGGGGTGGGAACAGCCCCAGCATTTT.

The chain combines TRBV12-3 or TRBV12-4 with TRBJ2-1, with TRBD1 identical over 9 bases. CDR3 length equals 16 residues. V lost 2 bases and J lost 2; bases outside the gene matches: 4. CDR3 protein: CASSLPDRGAYNEQFF. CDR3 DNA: TGTGCCAGCAGTTTACCCGACAGGGGGGCCTACAATGAGCAGTTCTTC.

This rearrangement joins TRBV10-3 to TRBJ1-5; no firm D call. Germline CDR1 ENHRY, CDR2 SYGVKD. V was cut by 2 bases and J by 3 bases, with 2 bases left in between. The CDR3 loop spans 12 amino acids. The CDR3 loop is CAISEVNQPQHF. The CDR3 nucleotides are TGTGCCATCAGTGAGGTCAATCAGCCCCAGCATTTT.

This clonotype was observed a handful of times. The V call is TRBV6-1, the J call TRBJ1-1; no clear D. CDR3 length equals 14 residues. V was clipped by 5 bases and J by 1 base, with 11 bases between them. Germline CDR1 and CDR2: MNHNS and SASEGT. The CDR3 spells CASSKRVGNTEAFF. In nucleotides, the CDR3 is TGTGCCAGCAGTAAGCGGGTCGGGAACACTGAAGCTTTCTTT.

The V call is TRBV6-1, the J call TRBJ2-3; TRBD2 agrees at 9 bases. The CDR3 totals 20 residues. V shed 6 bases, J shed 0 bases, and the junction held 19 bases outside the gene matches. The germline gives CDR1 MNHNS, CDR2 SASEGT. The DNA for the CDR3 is TGTGCCAGCAGGAGGCGGGGGGGCCGAACCTTACCTTCTAGCACAGATACGCAGTATTTT. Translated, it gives CASRRRGGRTLPSSTDTQYF.

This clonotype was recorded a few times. The CDR3 sequence is CASSRRDRGSYGYTF. The CDR3 nucleotides read TGTGCCAGCAGCCGCCGGGACAGGGGATCCTATGGCTACACCTTC. The chain uses TRBV7-9 and TRBJ1-2; 10 bases align to TRBD1. The germline gives CDR1 SEHNR, CDR2 FQNEAQ (reference sequence). The V gene end was trimmed by 5 bases and the J gene end by 4 bases; junction bases not matched to a gene: 7. The CDR3 totals 15 residues.

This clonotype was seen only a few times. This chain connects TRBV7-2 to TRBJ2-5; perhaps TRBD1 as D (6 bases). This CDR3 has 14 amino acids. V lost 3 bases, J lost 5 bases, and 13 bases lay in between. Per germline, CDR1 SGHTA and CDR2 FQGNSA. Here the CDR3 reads CASSFKNREETQYF. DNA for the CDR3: TGTGCCAGCAGCTTCAAGAACAGGGAGGAGACCCAGTACTTC.

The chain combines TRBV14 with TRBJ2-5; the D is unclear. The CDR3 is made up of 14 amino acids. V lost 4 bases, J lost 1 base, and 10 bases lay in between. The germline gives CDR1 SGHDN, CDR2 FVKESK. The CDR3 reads CASSPRMGQETQYF. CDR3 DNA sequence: TGTGCCAGCAGCCCGAGGATGGGCCAAGAGACCCAGTACTTC.

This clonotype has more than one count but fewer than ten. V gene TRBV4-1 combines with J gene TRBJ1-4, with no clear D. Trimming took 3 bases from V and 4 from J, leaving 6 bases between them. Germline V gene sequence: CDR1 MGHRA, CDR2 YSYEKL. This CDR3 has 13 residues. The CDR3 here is CASSHHGNEKLFF. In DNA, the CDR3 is TGCGCCAGCAGCCATCACGGTAATGAAAAACTGTTTTTT.

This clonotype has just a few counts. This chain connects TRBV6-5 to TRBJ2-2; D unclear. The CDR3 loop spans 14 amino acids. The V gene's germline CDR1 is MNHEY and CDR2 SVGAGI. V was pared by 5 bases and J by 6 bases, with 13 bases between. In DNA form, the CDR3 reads TGTGCCAGCAGTCGTCTTGGTCGAGCCGGGGAGCTGTTTTTT. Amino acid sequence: CASSRLGRAGELFF.

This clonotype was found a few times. The CDR3 DNA reads as TGCGCCAGCAGCCACACCGGGGGCGAGCAGTACTTC. Its translation: CASSHTGGEQYF. The rearrangement joins TRBV5-1 to TRBJ2-7; TRBD2 might be the D (6 bases). The germline CDR1 and CDR2 sequences are SGHRS and YFSETQ. Trimming took 4 bases from V and 6 from J, leaving 11 bases between them. The CDR3 is 12 amino acids.

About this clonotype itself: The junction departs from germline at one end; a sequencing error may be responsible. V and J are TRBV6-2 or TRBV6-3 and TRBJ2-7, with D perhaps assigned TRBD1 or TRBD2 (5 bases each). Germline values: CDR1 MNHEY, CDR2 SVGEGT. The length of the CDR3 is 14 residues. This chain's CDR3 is CVSSYWDARYEQYF. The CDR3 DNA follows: TGTGTCAGCAGTTACTGGGACGCAAGGTACGAGCAGTACTTC.

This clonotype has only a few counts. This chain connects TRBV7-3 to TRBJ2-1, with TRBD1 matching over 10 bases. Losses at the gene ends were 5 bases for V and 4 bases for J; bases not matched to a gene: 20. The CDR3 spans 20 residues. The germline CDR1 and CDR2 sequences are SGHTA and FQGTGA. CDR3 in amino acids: CASSPGPTGGGFSRYNEQFF. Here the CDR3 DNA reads TGTGCCAGCAGCCCGGGACCGACAGGGGGCGGATTTTCTCGGTACAATGAGCAGTTCTTC.

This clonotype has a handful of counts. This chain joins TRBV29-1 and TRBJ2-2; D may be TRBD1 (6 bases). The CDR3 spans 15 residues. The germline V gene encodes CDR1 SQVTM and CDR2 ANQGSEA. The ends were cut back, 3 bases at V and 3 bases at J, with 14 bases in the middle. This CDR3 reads CSVDLAGVHTGELFF. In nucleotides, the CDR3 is TGCAGCGTTGATTTGGCAGGGGTACACACCGGGGAGCTGTTTTTT.

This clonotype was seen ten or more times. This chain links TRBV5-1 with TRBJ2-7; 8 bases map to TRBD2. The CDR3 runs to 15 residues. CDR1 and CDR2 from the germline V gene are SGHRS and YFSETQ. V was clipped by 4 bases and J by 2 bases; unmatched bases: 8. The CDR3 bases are TGCGCCAGCAGCATGGTCCGGGGGGGAACCTACGAGCAGTACTTC. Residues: CASSMVRGGTYEQYF.

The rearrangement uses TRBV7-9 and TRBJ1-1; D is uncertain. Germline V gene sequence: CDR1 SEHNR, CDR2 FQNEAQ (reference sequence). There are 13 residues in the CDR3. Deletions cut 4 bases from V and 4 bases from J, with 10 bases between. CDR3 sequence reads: CASSSETLTEAFF. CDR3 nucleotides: TGTGCCAGCAGCTCCGAGACCCTCACTGAAGCTTTCTTT.

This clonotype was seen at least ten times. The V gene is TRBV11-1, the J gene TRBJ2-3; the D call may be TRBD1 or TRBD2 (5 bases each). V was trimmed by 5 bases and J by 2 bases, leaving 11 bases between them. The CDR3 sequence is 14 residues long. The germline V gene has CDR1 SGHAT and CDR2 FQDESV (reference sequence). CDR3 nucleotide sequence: TGTGCCAGCAGCCAGTTGGGGACCACAGATACGCAGTATTTT. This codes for CASSQLGTTDTQYF.

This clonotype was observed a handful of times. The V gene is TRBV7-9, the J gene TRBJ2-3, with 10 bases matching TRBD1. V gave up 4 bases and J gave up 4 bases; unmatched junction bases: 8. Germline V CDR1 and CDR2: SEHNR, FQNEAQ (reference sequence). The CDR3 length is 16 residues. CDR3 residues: CASSSQRQGAADTQYF. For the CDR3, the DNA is TGTGCCAGCAGCTCTCAAAGACAGGGGGCTGCAGATACGCAGTATTTT.

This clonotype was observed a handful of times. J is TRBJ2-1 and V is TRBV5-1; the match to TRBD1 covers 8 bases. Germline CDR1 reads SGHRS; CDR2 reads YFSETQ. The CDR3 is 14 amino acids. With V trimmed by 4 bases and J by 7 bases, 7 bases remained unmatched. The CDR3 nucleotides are TGCGCCAGCAGCCCCGGACAGGGTGGGAATGAGCAGTTCTTC. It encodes CASSPGQGGNEQFF. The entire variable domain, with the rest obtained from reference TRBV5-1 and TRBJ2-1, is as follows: KAGVTQTPRYLIKTRGQQVTLSCSPISGHRSVSWYQQTPGQGLQFLFEYFSETQRNKGNFPGRFSGRQFSNSRSEMNVSTLELGDSALYLCASSPGQGGNEQFFGPGTRLTVL.

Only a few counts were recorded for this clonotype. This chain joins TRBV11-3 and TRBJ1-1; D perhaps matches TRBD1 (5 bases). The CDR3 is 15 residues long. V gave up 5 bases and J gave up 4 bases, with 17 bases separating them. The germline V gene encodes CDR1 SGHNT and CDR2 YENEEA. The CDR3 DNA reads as TGTGCCAGCAGCCCGGGCGCAGGGTTACCCACTGAAGCTTTCTTT. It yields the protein CASSPGAGLPTEAFF. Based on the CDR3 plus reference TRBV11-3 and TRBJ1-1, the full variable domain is EAGVVQSPRYKIIEKKQPVAFWCNPISGHNTLYWYLQNLGQGPELLIRYENEEAVDDSQLPKDRFSAERLKGVDSTLKIQPAELGDSAVYLCASSPGAGLPTEAFFGQGTRLTVV.

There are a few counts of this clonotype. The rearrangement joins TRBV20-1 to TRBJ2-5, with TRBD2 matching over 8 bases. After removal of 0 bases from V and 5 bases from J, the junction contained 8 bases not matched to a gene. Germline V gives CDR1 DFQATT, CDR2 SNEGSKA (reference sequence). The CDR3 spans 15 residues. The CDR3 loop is CSARELAGPRETQYF. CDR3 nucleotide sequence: TGCAGTGCTAGAGAGCTAGCGGGCCCTAGGGAGACCCAGTACTTC.

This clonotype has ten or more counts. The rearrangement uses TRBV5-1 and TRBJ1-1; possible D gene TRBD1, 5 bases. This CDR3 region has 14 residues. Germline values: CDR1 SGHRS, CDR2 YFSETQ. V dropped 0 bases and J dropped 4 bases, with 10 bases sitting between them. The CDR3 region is CASSLDPGGTEAFF. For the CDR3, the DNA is TGCGCCAGCAGCTTGGATCCCGGGGGCACTGAAGCTTTCTTT.

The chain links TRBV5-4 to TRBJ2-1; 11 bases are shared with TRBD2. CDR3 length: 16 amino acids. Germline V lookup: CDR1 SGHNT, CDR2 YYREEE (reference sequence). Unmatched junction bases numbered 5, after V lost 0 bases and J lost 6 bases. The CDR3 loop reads CASSLEGLAASNEQFF. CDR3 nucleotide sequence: TGTGCCAGCAGCTTGGAGGGACTAGCGGCGAGCAATGAGCAGTTCTTC.

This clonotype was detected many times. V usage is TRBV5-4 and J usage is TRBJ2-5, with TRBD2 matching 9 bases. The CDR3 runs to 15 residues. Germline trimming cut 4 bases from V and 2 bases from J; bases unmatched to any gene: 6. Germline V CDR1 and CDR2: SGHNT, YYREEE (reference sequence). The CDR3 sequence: CASSVVLAGQETQYF. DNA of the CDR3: TGTGCCAGCAGCGTTGTCCTAGCGGGACAAGAGACCCAGTACTTC.

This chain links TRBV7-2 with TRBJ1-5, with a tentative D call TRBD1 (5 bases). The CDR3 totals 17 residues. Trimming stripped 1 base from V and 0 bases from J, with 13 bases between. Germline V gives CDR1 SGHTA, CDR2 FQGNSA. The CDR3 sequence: CASSLGAGLYSNQPQHF. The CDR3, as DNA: TGTGCCAGCAGCTTAGGGGCGGGACTGTATAGCAATCAGCCCCAGCATTTT.

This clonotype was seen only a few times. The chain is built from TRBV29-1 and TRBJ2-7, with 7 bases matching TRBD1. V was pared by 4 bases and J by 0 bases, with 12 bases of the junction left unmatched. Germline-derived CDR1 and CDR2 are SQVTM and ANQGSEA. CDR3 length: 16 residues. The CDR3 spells CSVVIIRTGVSYEQYF. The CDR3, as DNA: TGCAGCGTTGTAATTATCCGGACAGGAGTCTCCTACGAGCAGTACTTC.

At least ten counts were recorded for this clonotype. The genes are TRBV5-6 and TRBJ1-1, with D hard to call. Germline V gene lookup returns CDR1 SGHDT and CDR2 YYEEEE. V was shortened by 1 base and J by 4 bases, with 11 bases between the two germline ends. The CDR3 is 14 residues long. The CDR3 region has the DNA TGTGCCAGCAGCTTGTGGGATCTGGGCACTGAAGCTTTCTTT. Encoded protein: CASSLWDLGTEAFF. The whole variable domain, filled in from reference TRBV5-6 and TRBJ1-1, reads DAGVTQSPTHLIKTRGQQVTLRCSPKSGHDTVSWYQQALGQGPQFIFQYYEEEERQRGNFPDRFSGHQFPNYSSELNVNALLLGDSALYLCASSLWDLGTEAFFGQGTRLTVV.